This TCR beta chain was identified during a study of T cell responses to AZD1222 COVID-19 vaccine. Study overall: Both about-4-week and about-12-week second-dose recipients were combined.

As concerns this clone: Its matching antigen is unknown.

CDR1 is SGHRS, CDR2 YFSETQ, per germline. Trimming shortened V by 0 bases and J by 1 base, and 13 bases separated the two germline ends. This CDR3 region has 16 residues. The table came from immunoSEQ multiplex PCR; TCRdb's copy has only in-frame clones and leaves some out. In the table there are 100,000 or so clones, 70% to 90% of which are singletons. Overall study results and limits: The donor cohort was predominantly white British with a female majority, and clonal diversity may have been underestimated. Baseline seropositivity characterized only six AZD1222 recipients. CD4 TCRs linked to vaccination spanned spike, dominating at 160-218 and 743-854.

The J gene is TRBJ1-2, the V gene TRBV5-1, with a possible D match to TRBD1 (5 bases). This receptor was obtained from an adult in good health. Sequencing used peripheral blood, obtained on day 0 of AZD1222 vaccination. The CDR3: CASSLAATGVNYGYTF. The DNA for the CDR3 is TGCGCCAGCAGCTTGGCCGCGACGGGGGTTAACTATGGCTACACCTTC. Based on the CDR3 plus reference TRBV5-1 and TRBJ1-2, the full variable domain is KAGVTQTPRYLIKTRGQQVTLSCSPISGHRSVSWYQQTPGQGLQFLFEYFSETQRNKGNFPGRFSGRQFSNSRSEMNVSTLELGDSALYLCASSLAATGVNYGYTFGSGTRLTVV.